This T cell receptor beta chain stems from a study of blood T cell repertoires in COVID-19. Only in-frame clones appear in the TCRdb table, and some are missing; sequencing was by immunoSEQ multiplex PCR. The sample has 200,000 to 300,000 clones; under 85% are singletons. Germline trimming cut 2 bases from V and 4 bases from J; bases unmatched to any gene: 7. Germline CDR1 is MNHEY and CDR2 is SVGEGT. The CDR3 runs 15 residues. This sequence was found in a human donor in a cohort sampled during active COVID-19. J is TRBJ2-7 and V is TRBV6-2 or TRBV6-3, with 8 bases lining up with TRBD1. Sequencing was done on a sample of peripheral blood. CDR3 nucleotides: TGTGCCAGCAGTTACGAGGACAGGGCCCAATACGAGCAGTACTTC. As protein: CASSYEDRAQYEQYF.